This T cell receptor (beta chain) was identified during a study of blood T cell repertoires in COVID-19. Across the whole study: The origin of the acute and convalescent COVID-19 samples was the United States, Italy and Spain. Sources were T cells, B-cell-depleted T cells, or PBMCs; the material itself was cDNA or gDNA.

Germline V gene sequence: CDR1 LGHNA, CDR2 YSLEER. The CDR3 has 14 amino acids. Trimming removed 3 bases from V and 8 bases from J, with 16 bases in between. Original methodology: It was from reference gene primer amplification that nucleated cell counts were estimated. Here immunoSEQ multiplex PCR was the method, and the copy in TCRdb shows in-frame clones only, minus some. V, J and clone size are taken as reported in that table, and D and trimming were inferred from the DNA itself. The table records about 74,000 clones, 80% of them present only once. Sequenced sample: peripheral blood. This rearrangement joins TRBV4-3 to TRBJ1-2, with TRBD1 as a possible D gene (6 bases). The receptor was isolated from a human donor in a cohort sampled during active COVID-19. The CDR3 region has the DNA TGCGCCAGCAGCCAGACGACAGGAGGTCTAGGCTACACCTTC. Its translation: CASSQTTGGLGYTF.